One T cell receptor (beta chain) is described in this entry. Its antigen is not known. Time point reported: week 35, safety follow-up. Alongside topical imiquimod, each dose of vaccine comprised 300 ug of mutant IDH1 20-mer peptide. This record comes from a study of a mutant IDH1 vaccine in newly diagnosed glioma. Across the whole study: Before enrollment, patients got radiotherapy alone, temozolomide alone, or mostly the combination.

This table comes from immunoSEQ multiplex PCR, and its TCRdb copy is limited to in-frame clones, with some not included. The data show 55,000 to 65,000 clones, with under 90% seen just once and over 3.5% held by the top ten. This CDR3 has 14 residues. Trimming at V came to 11 bases and at J to 4 bases, leaving 12 bases not matched to a gene. The V gene's germline CDR1 is SGHVS and CDR2 FNYEAQ. This clonotype originated in a man aged 25-45 years with glioma. This chain uses TRBV7-6 with TRBJ2-3; 7 nucleotides line up with TRBD2. The specimen was PBMCs, collected from a glioma patient whose treatment included an IDH1 peptide vaccine. DNA for the CDR3: TGTGCCGCGGCGGGGGACGGGGCGTCAGATACGCAGTATTTT. The encoded protein is CAAAGDGASDTQYF.